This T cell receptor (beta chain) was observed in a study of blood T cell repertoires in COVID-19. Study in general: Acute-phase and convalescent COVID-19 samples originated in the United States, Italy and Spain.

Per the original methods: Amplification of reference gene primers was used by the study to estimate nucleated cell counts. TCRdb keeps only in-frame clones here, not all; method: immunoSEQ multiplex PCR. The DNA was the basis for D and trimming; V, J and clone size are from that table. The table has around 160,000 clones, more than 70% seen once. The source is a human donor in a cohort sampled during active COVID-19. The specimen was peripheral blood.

The CDR3 coding sequence is TGTGCCAGCGGGGGGAATAGCAATCAGCCCCAGCATTTT. As protein: CASGGNSNQPQHF. The rearrangement joins TRBV28 to TRBJ1-5, with D perhaps matching TRBD1 (5 bases). Trimming took off 8 bases at V and 0 bases at J, with 8 bases between the two ends. This CDR3 region has 13 residues. Germline V gene lookup returns CDR1 MDHEN and CDR2 SYDVKM.